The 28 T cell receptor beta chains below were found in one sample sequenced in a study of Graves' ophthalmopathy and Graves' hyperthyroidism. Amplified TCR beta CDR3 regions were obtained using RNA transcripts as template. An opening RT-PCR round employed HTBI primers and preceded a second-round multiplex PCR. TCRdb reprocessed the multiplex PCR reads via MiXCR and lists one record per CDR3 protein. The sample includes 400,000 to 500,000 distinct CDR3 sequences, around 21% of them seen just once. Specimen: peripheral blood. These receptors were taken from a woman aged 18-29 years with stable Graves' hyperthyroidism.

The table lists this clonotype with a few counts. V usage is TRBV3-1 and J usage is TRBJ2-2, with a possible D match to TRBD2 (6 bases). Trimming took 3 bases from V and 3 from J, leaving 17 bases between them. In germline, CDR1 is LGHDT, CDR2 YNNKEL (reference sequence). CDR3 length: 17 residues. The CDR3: CASSHLGSSGDTGELFF. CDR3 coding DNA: TGTGCCAGCAGCCATCTGGGTTCGTCGGGGGACACCGGGGAGCTGTTTTTT.

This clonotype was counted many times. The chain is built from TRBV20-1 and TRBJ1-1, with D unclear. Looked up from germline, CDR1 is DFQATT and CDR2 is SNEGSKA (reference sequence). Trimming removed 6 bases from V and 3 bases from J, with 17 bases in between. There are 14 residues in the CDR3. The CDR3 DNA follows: TGCAGTGCGCCCCCTCTCGACGGCCACACTGAAGCTTTCTTT. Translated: CSAPPLDGHTEAFF.

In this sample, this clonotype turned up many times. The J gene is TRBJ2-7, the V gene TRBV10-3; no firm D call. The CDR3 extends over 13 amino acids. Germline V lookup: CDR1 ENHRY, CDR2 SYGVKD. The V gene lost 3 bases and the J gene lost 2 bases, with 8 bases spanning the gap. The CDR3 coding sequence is TGTGCCATCAGTGAAAGAGGTGCCTACGAGCAGTACTTC. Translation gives CAISERGAYEQYF.

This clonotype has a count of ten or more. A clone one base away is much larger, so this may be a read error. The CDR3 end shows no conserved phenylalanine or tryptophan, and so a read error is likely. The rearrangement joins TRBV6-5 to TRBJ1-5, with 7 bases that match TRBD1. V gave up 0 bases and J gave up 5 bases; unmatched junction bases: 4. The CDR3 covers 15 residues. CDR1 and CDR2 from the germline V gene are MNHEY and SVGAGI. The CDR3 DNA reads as TGTGCCAGCAGTTACTCGCGACAGGGTCATCAGCCCCAGCATTCT. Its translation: CASSYSRQGHQPQHS.

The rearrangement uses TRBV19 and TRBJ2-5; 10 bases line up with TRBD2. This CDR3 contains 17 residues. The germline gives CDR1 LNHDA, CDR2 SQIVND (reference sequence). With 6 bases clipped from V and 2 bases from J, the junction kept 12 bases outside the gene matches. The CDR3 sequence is CASSPSGRARGQETQYF. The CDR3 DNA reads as TGTGCCAGTAGCCCCAGCGGGAGGGCCCGAGGGCAAGAGACCCAGTACTTC.

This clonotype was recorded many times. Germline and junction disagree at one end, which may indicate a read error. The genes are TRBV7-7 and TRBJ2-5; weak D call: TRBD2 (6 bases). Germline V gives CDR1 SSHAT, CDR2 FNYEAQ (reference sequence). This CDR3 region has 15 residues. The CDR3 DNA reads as TGTGCTAGCAGCCAGTTGGCGGGACCCCAAGAGACCCAGTACTTC. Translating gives CASSQLAGPQETQYF.

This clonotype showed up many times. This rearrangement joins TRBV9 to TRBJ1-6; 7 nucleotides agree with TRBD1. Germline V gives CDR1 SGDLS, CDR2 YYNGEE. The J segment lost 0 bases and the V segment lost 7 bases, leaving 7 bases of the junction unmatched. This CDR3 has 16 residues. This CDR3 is CASEQGPSSYNSPLHF. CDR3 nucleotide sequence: TGTGCCAGCGAACAGGGGCCTAGCTCCTATAATTCACCCCTCCACTTT.

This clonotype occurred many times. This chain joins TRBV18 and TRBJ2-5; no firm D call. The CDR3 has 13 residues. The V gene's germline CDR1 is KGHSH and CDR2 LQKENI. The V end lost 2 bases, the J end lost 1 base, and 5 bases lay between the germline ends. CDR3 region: CASSPGVQETQYF. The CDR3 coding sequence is TGTGCCAGCTCACCAGGGGTCCAAGAGACCCAGTACTTC. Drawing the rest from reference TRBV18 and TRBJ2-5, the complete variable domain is NAGVMQNPRHLVRRRGQEARLRCSPMKGHSHVYWYRQLPEEGLKFMVYLQKENIIDESGMPKERFSAEFPKEGPSILRIQQVVRGDSAAYFCASSPGVQETQYFGPGTRLLVL.

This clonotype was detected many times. This chain's CDR3 is CASSVAGDMNTEAFF. In nucleotides, the CDR3 is TGTGCCAGCAGCGTAGCAGGGGACATGAACACTGAAGCTTTCTTT. The chain links TRBV9 to TRBJ1-1, with a possible D match to TRBD1 (6 bases). CDR1 is SGDLS, CDR2 YYNGEE, per germline. Between the trimmed V and J ends, which lost 0 bases and 0 bases, there was a span of 9 bases. The CDR3 has 15 amino acids.

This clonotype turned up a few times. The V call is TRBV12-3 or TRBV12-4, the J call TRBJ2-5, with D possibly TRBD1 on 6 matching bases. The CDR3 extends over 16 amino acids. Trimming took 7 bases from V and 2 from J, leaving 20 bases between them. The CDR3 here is CASTYGQPWGQETQYF. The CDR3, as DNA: TGTGCCAGCACCTATGGACAGCCCTGGGGACAAGAGACCCAGTACTTC.

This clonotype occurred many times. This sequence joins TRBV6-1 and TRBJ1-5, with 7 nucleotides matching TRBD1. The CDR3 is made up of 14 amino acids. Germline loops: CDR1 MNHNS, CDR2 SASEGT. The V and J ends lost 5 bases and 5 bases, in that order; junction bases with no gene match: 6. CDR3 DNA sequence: TGTGCCAGCAGTACGACAGGGCTCCATCAGCCCCAGCATTTT. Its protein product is CASSTTGLHQPQHF.

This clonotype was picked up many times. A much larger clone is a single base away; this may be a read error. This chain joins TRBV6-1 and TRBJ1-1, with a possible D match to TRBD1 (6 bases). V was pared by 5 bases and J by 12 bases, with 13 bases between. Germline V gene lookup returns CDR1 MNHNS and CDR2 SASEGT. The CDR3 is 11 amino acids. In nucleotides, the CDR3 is TGTGCCAGCAGTCAGGGGCCTCAAACTTTCTTT. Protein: CASSQGPQTFF.

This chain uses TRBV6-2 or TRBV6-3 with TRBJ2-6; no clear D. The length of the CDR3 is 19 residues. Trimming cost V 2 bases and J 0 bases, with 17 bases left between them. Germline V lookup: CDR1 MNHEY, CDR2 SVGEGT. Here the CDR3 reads CASSYHWSAGLSGANVLTF. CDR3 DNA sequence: TGTGCCAGCAGTTACCACTGGAGCGCCGGTCTCTCTGGGGCCAACGTCCTGACTTTC.

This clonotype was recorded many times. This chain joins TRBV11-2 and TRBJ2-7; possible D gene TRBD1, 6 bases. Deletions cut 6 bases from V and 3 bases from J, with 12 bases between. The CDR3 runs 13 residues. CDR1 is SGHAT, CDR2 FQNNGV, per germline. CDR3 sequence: CASSVGASYEQYF. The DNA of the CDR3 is TGTGCCAGCAGTGTGGGGGCTAGCTACGAGCAGTACTTC. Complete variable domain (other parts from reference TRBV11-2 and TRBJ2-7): EAGVAQSPRYKIIEKRQSVAFWCNPISGHATLYWYQQILGQGPKLLIQFQNNGVVDDSQLPKDRFSAERLKGVDSTLKIQPAKLEDSAVYLCASSVGASYEQYFGPGTRLTVT.

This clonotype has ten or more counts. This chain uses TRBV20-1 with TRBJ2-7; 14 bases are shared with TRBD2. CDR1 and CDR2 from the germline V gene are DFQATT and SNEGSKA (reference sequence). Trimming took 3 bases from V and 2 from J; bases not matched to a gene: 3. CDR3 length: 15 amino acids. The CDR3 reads CSASGGLAGAYEQYF. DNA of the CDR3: TGCAGTGCTAGCGGGGGACTAGCGGGAGCCTACGAGCAGTACTTC.

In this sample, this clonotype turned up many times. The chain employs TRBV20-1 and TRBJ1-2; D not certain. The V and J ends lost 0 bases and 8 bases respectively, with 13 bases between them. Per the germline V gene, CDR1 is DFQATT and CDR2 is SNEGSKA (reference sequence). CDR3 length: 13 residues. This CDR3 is CSARDTRKRGYTF. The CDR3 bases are TGCAGTGCTAGAGATACGCGGAAAAGAGGCTACACCTTC.

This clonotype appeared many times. The CDR3 DNA reads TGTGCCAGCAGTTTAGGGGGCCAGGTGGTGCCAAATCAGCCCCAGCATTTT. It yields the protein CASSLGGQVVPNQPQHF. V is TRBV12-3 or TRBV12-4 and J is TRBJ1-5; perhaps TRBD1 as D (5 bases). Trimming pared 1 base from V and 4 bases from J, leaving 17 bases between. This CDR3 is 17 amino acids long.

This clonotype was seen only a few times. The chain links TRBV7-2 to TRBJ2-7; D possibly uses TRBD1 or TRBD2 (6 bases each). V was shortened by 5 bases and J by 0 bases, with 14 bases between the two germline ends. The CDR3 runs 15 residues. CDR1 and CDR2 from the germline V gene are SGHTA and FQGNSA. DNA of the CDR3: TGTGCCAGCAGCGAACAAGGGGGGCTCTCCTACGAGCAGTACTTC. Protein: CASSEQGGLSYEQYF.

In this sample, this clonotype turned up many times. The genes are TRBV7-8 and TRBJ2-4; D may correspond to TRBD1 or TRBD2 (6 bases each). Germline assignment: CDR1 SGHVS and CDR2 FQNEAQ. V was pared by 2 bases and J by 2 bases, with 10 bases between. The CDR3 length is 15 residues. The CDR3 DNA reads TGTGCCAGCAGCTTACAACGGGGGCCCAAAAACATTCAGTACTTC. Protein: CASSLQRGPKNIQYF.

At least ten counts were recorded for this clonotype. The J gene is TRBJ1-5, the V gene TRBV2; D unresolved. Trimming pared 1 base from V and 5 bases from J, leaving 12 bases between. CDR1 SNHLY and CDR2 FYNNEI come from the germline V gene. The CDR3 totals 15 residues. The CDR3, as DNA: TGTGCCAGCAGTGAAGAAATGCAGAGCTATCAGCCCCAGCATTTT. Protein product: CASSEEMQSYQPQHF.

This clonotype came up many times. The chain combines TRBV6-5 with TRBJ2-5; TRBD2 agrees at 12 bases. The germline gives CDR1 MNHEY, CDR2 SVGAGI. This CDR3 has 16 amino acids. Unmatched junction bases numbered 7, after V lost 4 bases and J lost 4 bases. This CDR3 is CASSSPTSGSGETQYF. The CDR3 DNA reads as TGTGCCAGCAGTTCCCCGACTAGCGGGAGCGGAGAGACCCAGTACTTC.

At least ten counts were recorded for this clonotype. The CDR3 DNA reads as TGCAGTGCTAGGGGTCCCGGGGCCCGAGGCCCCTACGAGCAGTACTTC. This translates into CSARGPGARGPYEQYF. The chain recombines TRBV20-1 with TRBJ2-7; D may be TRBD1 or TRBD2 (5 bases each). Trimming left V 3 bases short and J 2 bases short, with 20 bases between. Germline V gives CDR1 DFQATT, CDR2 SNEGSKA (reference sequence). There are 16 residues in the CDR3.

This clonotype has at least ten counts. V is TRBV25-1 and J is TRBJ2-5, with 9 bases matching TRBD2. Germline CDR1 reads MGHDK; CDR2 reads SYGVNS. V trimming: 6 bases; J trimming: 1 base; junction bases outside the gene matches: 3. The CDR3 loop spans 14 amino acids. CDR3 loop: CASRPSGIQETQYF. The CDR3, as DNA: TGTGCCAGCAGACCTAGCGGGATCCAAGAGACCCAGTACTTC.

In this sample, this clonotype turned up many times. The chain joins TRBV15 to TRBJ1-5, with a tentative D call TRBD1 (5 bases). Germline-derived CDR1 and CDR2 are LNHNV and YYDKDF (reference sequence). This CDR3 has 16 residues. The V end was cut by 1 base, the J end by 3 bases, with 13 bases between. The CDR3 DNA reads TGTGCCACCAGCAGAGCCCCAGGGAGGAACAATCAGCCCCAGCATTTT. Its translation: CATSRAPGRNNQPQHF.

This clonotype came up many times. CDR3 sequence: CASTPSGYEQYF. CDR3 bases: TGTGCCAGCACCCCTAGCGGCTACGAGCAGTACTTC. The chain links TRBV2 to TRBJ2-7, with 7 nucleotides matching TRBD2. Looked up from germline, CDR1 is SNHLY and CDR2 is FYNNEI. The CDR3 extends over 12 amino acids. With V trimmed by 7 bases and J by 3 bases, 3 bases remained unmatched.

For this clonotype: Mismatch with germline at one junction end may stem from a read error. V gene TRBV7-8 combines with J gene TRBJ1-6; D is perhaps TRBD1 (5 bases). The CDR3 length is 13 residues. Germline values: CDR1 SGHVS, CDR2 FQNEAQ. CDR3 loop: CAISPTANSPLHF. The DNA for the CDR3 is TGTGCCATCAGCCCGACAGCTAATTCACCCCTCCACTTT.

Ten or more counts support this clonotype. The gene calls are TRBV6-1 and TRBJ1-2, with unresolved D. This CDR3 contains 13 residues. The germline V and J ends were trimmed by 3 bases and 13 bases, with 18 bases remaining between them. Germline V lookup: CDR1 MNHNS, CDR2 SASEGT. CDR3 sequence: CASSDVSPLAFTF. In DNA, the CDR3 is TGTGCCAGCAGTGACGTGTCACCGTTGGCTTTCACCTTC.

CDR3: CAWGAKDRDYEQYF. CDR3 DNA: TGTGCCTGGGGAGCCAAGGACAGGGACTACGAGCAGTACTTC. The chain uses TRBV30 and TRBJ2-7, with 8 bases that match TRBD1. This CDR3 contains 14 residues. Germline V gives CDR1 GTSNPN, CDR2 SVGIG (reference sequence). V was pared by 5 bases and J by 3 bases, with 9 bases of the junction left unmatched.